This T cell receptor (beta chain) was obtained from a study of blood T cell repertoires in COVID-19. Study as a whole: Donors in the United States, Italy and Spain gave samples during acute or convalescent COVID-19. PBMCs, B-cell-depleted T cells, or T cells were the source of the cDNA or gDNA that made up the material.

V lost 0 bases and J 11 bases, leaving 19 bases between the germline ends. The CDR3 has 16 residues. Germline assignment: CDR1 LGHDT and CDR2 YNNKEL (reference sequence). Original data processing: Estimated nucleated cell counts came from reference gene primer amplification. The method was immunoSEQ multiplex PCR; TCRdb's version includes in-frame clones alone and lacks a portion of them. That table is the source of V, J and clone size, and D and trimming were worked out from the DNA. The sample holds 110,000 or so clones; 86% are singletons and the top ten take 7.5% to 9%. The material sequenced was peripheral blood. The receptor's source is a man aged 70-80 years who had recovered from COVID-19. The chain is built from TRBV3-1 (or the pseudogene TRBV3-2) and TRBJ1-4; TRBD1 might be the D (6 bases). The DNA for the CDR3 is TGTGCCAGCAGCCAAGATTTACCGCTCCCAACAGGGAAACTGTTTTTT. Translation gives CASSQDLPLPTGKLFF.